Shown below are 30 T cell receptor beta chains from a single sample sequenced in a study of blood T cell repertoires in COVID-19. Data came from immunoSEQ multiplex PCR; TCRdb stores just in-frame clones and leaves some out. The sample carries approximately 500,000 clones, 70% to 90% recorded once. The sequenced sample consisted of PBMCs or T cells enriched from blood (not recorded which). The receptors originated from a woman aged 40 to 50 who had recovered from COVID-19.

This CDR3 is CASSADREGYTF. The CDR3 DNA follows: TGTGCCAGCAGCGCGGACAGGGAAGGCTACACCTTC. The chain is built from TRBV12-3 or TRBV12-4 and TRBJ1-2; 8 positions agree with TRBD1. The CDR3 extends over 12 amino acids. V lost 6 bases, J lost 8 bases, and 5 bases stayed unmatched.

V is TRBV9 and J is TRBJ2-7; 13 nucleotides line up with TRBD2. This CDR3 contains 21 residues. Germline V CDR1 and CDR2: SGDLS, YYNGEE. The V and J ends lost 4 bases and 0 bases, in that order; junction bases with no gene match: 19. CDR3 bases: TGTGCCAGCAGCCCCCTGGGGGGCCTGACTAGCGGGAGGCCCCTCTCCTACGAGCAGTACTTC. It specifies CASSPLGGLTSGRPLSYEQYF.

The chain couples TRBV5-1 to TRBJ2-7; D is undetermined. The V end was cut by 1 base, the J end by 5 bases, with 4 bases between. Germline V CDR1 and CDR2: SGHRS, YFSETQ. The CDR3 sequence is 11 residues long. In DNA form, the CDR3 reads TGCGCCAGCAGCTTGCAGGACGAGCAGTACTTC. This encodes CASSLQDEQYF.

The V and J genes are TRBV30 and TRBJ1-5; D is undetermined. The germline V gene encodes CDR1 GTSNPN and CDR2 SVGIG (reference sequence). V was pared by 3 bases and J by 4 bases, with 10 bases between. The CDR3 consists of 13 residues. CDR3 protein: CAWREGANQPQHF. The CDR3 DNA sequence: TGTGCCTGGAGGGAGGGCGCAAATCAGCCCCAGCATTTT. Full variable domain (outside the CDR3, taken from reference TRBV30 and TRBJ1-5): SQTIHQWPATLVQPVGSPLSLECTVEGTSNPNLYWYRQAAGRGLQLLFYSVGIGQISSEVPQNLSASRPQDRQFILSSKKLLLSDSGFYLCAWREGANQPQHFGDGTRLSIL.

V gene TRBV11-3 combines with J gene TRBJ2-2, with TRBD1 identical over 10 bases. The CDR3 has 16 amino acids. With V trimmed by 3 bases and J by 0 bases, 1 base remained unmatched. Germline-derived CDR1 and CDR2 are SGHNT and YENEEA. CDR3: CASSFGQGANTGELFF. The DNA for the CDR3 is TGTGCCAGCAGCTTCGGACAGGGGGCGAACACCGGGGAGCTGTTTTTT. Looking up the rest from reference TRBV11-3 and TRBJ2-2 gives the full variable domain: EAGVVQSPRYKIIEKKQPVAFWCNPISGHNTLYWYLQNLGQGPELLIRYENEEAVDDSQLPKDRFSAERLKGVDSTLKIQPAELGDSAVYLCASSFGQGANTGELFFGEGSRLTVL.

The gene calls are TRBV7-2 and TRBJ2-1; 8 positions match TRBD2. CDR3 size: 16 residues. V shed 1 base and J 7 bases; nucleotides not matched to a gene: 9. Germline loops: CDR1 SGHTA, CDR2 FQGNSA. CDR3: CASSLVPLAGRNEQFF. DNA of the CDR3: TGTGCCAGCAGCTTAGTCCCCTTAGCGGGAAGAAATGAGCAGTTCTTC. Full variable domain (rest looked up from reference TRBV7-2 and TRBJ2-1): GAGVSQSPSNKVTEKGKDVELRCDPISGHTALYWYRQSLGQGLEFLIYFQGNSAPDKSGLPSDRFSAERTGGSVSTLTIQRTQQEDSAVYLCASSLVPLAGRNEQFFGPGTRLTVL.

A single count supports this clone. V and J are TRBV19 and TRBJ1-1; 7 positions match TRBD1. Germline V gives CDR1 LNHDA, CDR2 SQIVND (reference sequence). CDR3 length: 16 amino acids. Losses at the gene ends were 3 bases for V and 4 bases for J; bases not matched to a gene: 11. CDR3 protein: CASSINTGELITEAFF. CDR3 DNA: TGTGCCAGTAGTATTAATACAGGGGAGTTGATCACTGAAGCTTTCTTT. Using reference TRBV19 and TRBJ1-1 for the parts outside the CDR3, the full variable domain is DGGITQSPKYLFRKEGQNVTLSCEQNLNHDAMYWYRQDPGQGLRLIYYSQIVNDFQKGDIAEGYSVSREKKESFPLTVTSAQKNPTAFYLCASSINTGELITEAFFGQGTRLTVV.

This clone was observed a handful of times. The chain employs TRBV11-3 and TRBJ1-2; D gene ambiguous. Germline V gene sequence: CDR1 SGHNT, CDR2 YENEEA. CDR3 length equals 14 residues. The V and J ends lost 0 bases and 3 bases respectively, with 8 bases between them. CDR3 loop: CASSLDRGDYGYTF. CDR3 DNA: TGTGCCAGCAGCTTAGATCGGGGTGACTATGGCTACACCTTC.

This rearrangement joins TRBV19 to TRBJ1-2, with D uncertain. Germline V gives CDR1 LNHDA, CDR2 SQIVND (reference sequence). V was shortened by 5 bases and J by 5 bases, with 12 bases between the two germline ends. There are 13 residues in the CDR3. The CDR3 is CASSPSNPYGYTF. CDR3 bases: TGTGCCAGTAGTCCGAGTAACCCGTATGGCTACACCTTC.

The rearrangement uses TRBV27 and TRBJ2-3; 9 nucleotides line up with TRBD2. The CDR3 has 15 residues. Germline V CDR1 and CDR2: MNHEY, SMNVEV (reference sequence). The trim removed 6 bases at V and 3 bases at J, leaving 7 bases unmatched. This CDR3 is CASRGTSLGTDTQYF. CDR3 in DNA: TGTGCCAGCAGGGGGACTAGCCTTGGGACAGATACGCAGTATTTT.

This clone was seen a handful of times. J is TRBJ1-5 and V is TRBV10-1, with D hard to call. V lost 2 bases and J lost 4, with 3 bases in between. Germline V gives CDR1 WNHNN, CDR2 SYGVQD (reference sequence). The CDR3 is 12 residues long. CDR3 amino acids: CASSEVNQPQHF. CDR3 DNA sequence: TGCGCCAGCAGTGAGGTAAATCAGCCCCAGCATTTT.

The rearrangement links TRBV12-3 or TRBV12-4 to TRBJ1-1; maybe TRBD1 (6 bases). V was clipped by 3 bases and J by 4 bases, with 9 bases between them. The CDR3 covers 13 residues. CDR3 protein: CASSFEGGTEAFF. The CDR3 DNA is TGTGCCAGCAGTTTTGAAGGGGGCACTGAAGCTTTCTTT.

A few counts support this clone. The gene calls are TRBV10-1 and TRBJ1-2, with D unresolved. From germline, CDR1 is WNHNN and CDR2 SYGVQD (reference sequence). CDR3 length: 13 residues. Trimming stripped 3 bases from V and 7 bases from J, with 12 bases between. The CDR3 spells CASSDHPGSGYTF. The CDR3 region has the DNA TGCGCCAGCAGTGACCACCCGGGGTCTGGCTACACCTTC.

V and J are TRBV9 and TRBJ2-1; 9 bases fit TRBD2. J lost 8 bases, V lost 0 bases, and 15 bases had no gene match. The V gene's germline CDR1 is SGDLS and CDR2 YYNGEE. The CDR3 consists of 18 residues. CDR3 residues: CASSVGVRASGVRDEQFF. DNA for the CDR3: TGTGCCAGCAGCGTAGGGGTTAGGGCTAGCGGGGTGAGGGATGAGCAGTTCTTC.

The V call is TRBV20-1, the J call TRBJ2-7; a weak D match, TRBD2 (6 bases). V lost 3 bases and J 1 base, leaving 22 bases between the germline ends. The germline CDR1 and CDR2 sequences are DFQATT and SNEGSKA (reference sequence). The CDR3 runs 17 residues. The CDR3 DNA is TGCAGTGCTAGTAGGTTTGGAGGCGGGGTCCTGTCCTACGAGCAGTACTTC. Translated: CSASRFGGGVLSYEQYF.

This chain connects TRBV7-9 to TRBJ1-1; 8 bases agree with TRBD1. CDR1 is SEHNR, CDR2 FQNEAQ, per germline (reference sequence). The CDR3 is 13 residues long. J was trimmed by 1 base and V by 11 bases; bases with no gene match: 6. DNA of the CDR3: TGTGCCGGGACCGGGACAGGGAACACTGAAGCTTTCTTT. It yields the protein CAGTGTGNTEAFF.

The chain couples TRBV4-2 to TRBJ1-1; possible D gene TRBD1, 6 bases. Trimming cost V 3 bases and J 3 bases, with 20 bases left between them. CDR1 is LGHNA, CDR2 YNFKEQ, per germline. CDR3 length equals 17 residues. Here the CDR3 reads CASSQKGGEWSDTEAFF. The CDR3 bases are TGTGCCAGCAGCCAGAAGGGGGGGGAATGGAGCGACACTGAAGCTTTCTTT.

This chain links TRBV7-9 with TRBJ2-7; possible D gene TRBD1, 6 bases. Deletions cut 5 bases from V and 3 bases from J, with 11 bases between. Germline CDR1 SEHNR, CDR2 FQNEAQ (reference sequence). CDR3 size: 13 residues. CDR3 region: CASSQKQGYEQYF. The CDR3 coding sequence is TGTGCCAGCAGCCAGAAACAGGGCTACGAGCAGTACTTC.

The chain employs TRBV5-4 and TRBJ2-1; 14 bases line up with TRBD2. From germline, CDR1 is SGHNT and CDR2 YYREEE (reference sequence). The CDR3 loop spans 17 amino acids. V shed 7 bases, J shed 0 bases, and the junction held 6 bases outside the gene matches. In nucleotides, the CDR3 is TGTGCCAGCCACGGACTAGCGGGAGGCGCCTCCTACAATGAGCAGTTCTTC. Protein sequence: CASHGLAGGASYNEQFF. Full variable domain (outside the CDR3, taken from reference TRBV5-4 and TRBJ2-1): ETGVTQSPTHLIKTRGQQVTLRCSSQSGHNTVSWYQQALGQGPQFIFQYYREEENGRGNFPPRFSGLQFPNYSSELNVNALELDDSALYLCASHGLAGGASYNEQFFGPGTRLTVL.

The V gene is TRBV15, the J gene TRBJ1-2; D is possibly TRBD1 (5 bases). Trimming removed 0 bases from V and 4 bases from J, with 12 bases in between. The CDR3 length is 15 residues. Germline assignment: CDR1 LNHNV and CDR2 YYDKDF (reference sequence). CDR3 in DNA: TGTGCCACCAGCAGAGATCAAGGGGTTGGCTATGGCTACACCTTC. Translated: CATSRDQGVGYGYTF.

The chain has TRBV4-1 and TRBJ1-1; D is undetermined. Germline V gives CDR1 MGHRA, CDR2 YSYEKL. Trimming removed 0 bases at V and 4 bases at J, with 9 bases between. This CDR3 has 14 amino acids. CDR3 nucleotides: TGCGCCAGCAGCCAAGAACCCGGGGTCACTGAAGCTTTCTTT. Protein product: CASSQEPGVTEAFF.

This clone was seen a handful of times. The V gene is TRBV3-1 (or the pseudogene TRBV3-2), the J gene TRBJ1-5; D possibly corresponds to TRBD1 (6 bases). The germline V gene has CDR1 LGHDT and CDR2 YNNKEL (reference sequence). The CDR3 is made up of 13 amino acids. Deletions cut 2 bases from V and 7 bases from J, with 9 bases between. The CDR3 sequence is CASSQMQGQPQHF. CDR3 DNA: TGTGCCAGCAGCCAAATGCAGGGGCAGCCCCAGCATTTT.

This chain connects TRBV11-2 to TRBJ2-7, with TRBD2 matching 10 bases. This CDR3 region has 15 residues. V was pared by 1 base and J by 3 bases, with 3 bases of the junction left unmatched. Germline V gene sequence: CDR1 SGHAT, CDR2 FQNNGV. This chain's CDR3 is CASSLASGSYYEQYF. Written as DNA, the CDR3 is TGTGCCAGCAGCTTAGCTAGCGGGAGTTACTACGAGCAGTACTTC.

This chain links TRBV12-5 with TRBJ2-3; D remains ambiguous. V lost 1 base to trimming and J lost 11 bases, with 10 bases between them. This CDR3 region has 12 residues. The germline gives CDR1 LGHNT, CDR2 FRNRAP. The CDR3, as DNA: TGTGCTAGTGGTTTGGGCGCGGCCCGGCAGTATTTT. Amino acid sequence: CASGLGAARQYF. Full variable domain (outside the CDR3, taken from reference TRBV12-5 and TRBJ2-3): DARVTQTPRHKVTEMGQEVTMRCQPILGHNTVFWYRQTMMQGLELLAYFRNRAPLDDSGMPKDRFSAEMPDATLATLKIQPSEPRDSAVYFCASGLGAARQYFGPGTRLTVL.

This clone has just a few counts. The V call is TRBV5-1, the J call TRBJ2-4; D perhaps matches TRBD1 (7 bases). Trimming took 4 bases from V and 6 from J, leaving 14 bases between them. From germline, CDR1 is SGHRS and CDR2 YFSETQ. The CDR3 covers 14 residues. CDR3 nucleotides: TGCGCCAGCAGCCTCCCGGAGGGGGCAAACATTCAGTACTTC. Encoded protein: CASSLPEGANIQYF. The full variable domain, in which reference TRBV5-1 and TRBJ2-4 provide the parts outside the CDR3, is KAGVTQTPRYLIKTRGQQVTLSCSPISGHRSVSWYQQTPGQGLQFLFEYFSETQRNKGNFPGRFSGRQFSNSRSEMNVSTLELGDSALYLCASSLPEGANIQYFGAGTRLSVL.

The CDR3 DNA reads TGCGCCAGCAGCATAGGACTAGCGGGAGTACTCACAGATACGCAGTATTTT. As protein: CASSIGLAGVLTDTQYF. This chain joins TRBV5-1 and TRBJ2-3; the match to TRBD2 covers 13 bases. The CDR3 extends over 17 amino acids. Trimming took 4 bases from V and 2 from J; bases not matched to a gene: 7. Germline assignment: CDR1 SGHRS and CDR2 YFSETQ.

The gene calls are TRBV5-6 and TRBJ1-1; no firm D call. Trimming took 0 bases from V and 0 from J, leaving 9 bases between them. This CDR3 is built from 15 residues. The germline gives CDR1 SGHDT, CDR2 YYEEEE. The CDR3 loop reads CASSLGGRMNTEAFF. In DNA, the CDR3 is TGTGCCAGCAGCTTGGGAGGAAGGATGAACACTGAAGCTTTCTTT. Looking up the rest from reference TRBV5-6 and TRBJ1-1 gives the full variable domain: DAGVTQSPTHLIKTRGQQVTLRCSPKSGHDTVSWYQQALGQGPQFIFQYYEEEERQRGNFPDRFSGHQFPNYSSELNVNALLLGDSALYLCASSLGGRMNTEAFFGQGTRLTVV.

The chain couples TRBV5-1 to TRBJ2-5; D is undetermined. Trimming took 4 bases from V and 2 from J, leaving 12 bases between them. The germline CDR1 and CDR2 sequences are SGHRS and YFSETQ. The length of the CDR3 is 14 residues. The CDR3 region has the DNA TGCGCCAGCAGCCCACTAACACTGCAAGAGACCCAGTACTTC. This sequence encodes CASSPLTLQETQYF. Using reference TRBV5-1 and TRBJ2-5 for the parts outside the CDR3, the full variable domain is KAGVTQTPRYLIKTRGQQVTLSCSPISGHRSVSWYQQTPGQGLQFLFEYFSETQRNKGNFPGRFSGRQFSNSRSEMNVSTLELGDSALYLCASSPLTLQETQYFGPGTRLLVL.

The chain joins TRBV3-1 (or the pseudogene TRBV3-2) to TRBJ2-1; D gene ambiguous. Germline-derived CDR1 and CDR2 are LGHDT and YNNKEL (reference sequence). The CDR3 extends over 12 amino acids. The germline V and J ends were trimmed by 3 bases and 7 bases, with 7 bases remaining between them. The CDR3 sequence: CASSQLENEQFF. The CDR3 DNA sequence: TGTGCCAGCAGCCAGCTTGAGAATGAGCAGTTCTTC.

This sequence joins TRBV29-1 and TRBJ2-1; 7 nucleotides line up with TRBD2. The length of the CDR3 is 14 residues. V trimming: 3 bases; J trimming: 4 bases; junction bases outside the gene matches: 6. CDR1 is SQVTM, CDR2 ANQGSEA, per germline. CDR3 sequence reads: CSVDLWGGYNEQFF. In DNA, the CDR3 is TGCAGCGTTGACCTCTGGGGGGGATACAATGAGCAGTTCTTC.